This entry concerns a single TCR beta chain. The antigen remains undetermined. V was shortened by 3 bases and J by 2 bases, with 8 bases between the two germline ends. The V gene's germline CDR1 is SGHVS and CDR2 FQNEAQ. The CDR3 spans 14 residues. TCRdb keeps only in-frame clones here, not all; method: immunoSEQ multiplex PCR. The profile shows around 140,000 clones, about 89% of them singletons. This record comes from a study of T cell responses to AZD1222 COVID-19 vaccine. Study outcomes and limitations: Donors were largely white British and mainly female; clonal diversity was possibly underestimated. It was only after the peak T cell response that any repertoires were sampled. Spike-specific TCR breadth and depth grew following two AZD1222 doses. Spike-wide coverage was observed for vaccine-associated CD4 TCRs, with dominant responses at 160-218 and 743-854.

The V gene is TRBV7-8, the J gene TRBJ1-5; maybe TRBD1 (6 bases). Sequenced here: peripheral blood, sampled 28 days after the second dose of the MenACWY control vaccine. The TCR comes from an adult who received the MenACWY meningococcal vaccine as a control. CDR3 nucleotides: TGTGCCAGCAGCTTCTCAGGGGGCAATCAGCCCCAGCATTTT. It yields the protein CASSFSGGNQPQHF.